The sequence of this T cell receptor (beta chain) was determined in a study of blood T cell repertoires in COVID-19. Overall study context: Spain, Italy and the United States supplied samples that represented acute and convalescent COVID-19. T cells, B-cell-depleted T cells, or PBMCs provided the cDNA or gDNA that served as material.

This CDR3 region has 14 residues. Germline CDR1 is SGHRS and CDR2 is YFSETQ. Trimming removed 4 bases from V and 1 base from J, with 11 bases in between. The age range of participants was about 18 to 95 years, with residence in some 25 US areas. Exposed study participants had met a COVID-19 case within 2 weeks before entry. Measured with immunoSEQ multiplex PCR; TCRdb has only the in-frame clones, and not every one. The repertoire includes about 430,000 clones, approximately 91% of them detected once, and approximately 1.5% sits in the top ten. This chain uses TRBV5-1 with TRBJ2-5; D possibly corresponds to TRBD1 (6 bases). Specimen: PBMCs or T cells enriched from blood (not recorded which). The sequence derives from a woman younger than 35 who had been exposed to COVID-19. CDR3 loop: CASSPGQIQETQYF. CDR3 nucleotide sequence: TGCGCCAGCAGCCCCGGACAGATCCAAGAGACCCAGTACTTC.